This T cell receptor (beta chain) stems from a study of OX40 agonist ivuxolimab in advanced cancers. General study findings and limits: CD8+ T cells showed, on average, more clonal expansion than CD4+ cells. No determination was made of the antigen specificity of the expanded peripheral T cells. CD4+ and CD8+ blood T cells expanded clonally by week 6 at 0.1 to 3.0 mg/kg.

On this clone itself: The antigen remains undetermined.

V lost 4 bases to trimming and J lost 3 bases; unmatched junction nucleotides: 2. The CDR3 covers 15 residues. Germline CDR1 and CDR2: SGHRS and YFSETQ. Here immunoSEQ multiplex PCR was the method, and the copy in TCRdb shows in-frame clones only, minus some. This repertoire shows tens of thousands of clones, approximately 90% found once; its top ten account for roughly 5%. The sample was CD4+ or CD8+ T cells sorted from blood, taken in a trial of the OX40 agonist ivuxolimab. V is TRBV5-1 and J is TRBJ2-5; TRBD2 matches at 14 bases. This TCR came from an adult with an advanced solid tumor such as melanoma, head and neck, liver or kidney cancer. CDR3 coding DNA: TGCGCCAGCAGCACGGGACTAGCGGGAGAAGAGACCCAGTACTTC. Its protein product is CASSTGLAGEETQYF.